Presented here are 31 T cell receptor beta chains from one specimen sequenced in a study of beta chain features in type 1 diabetes (dated by TCRdb to the late 2010s). The receptor library was made with the immunoSEQ multiplex PCR assay. The entire amount of isolated RNA was reverse transcribed using the High Capacity cDNA Reverse Transcription Kit, so the sequenced TCRB transcripts were expressed ones. TCRdb carries this immuneACCESS record with in-frame sequences only. Its versions omit some clonotypes, under half of them owing to an unresolved V gene in the studies checked, with the rest unexplained. For this sample the table gives 110,000 to 150,000 clones, of which about 7% were detected only once. The ten biggest clones cover about 1.3% of the sample. Sequencing was carried out using central memory CD4+ T cells from blood. Receptor source: a woman in her thirties in good health.

This sequence joins TRBV7-3 and TRBJ2-7; D may be TRBD2 (5 bases). This CDR3 is 13 amino acids long. The germline V gene encodes CDR1 SGHTA and CDR2 FQGTGA. V was pared by 3 bases and J by 7 bases, with 13 bases between. As DNA, the CDR3 is TGTGCCAGCAGCTTCTCCTCATCGGGAGAGCAGTACTTC. Translation gives CASSFSSSGEQYF.

The V and J genes are TRBV7-6 and TRBJ2-7, with TRBD1 matching 8 bases. The CDR3 sequence is 13 residues long. The J segment lost 6 bases and the V segment lost 5 bases, leaving 6 bases of the junction unmatched. The germline V gene encodes CDR1 SGHVS and CDR2 FNYEAQ. CDR3 sequence reads: CASSEDRGGEQYF. DNA of the CDR3: TGTGCCAGCAGCGAAGACAGGGGAGGCGAGCAGTACTTC.

This clone came up a few times. The chain employs TRBV18 and TRBJ2-5; TRBD1 aligns across 12 bases. The CDR3 has 15 amino acids. Trimming removed 6 bases from V and 5 bases from J; junction bases left unmatched: 7. Per germline, CDR1 KGHSH and CDR2 LQKENI. For the CDR3, the DNA is TGTGCCAGCTCGGCCGGGACAGGGGGCTTGGAGACCCAGTACTTC. It is translated as CASSAGTGGLETQYF.

This clone was observed many times. The chain uses TRBV7-3 and TRBJ2-1; 14 bases fit TRBD2. The CDR3 loop spans 15 amino acids. CDR1 and CDR2 (germline): SGHTA, FQGTGA. The trim removed 5 bases at V and 12 bases at J, leaving 9 bases unmatched. The CDR3 nucleotides are TGTGCCAGCAGCACAGGGACTAGCGGGGGAGGTGGGCAGTTCTTC. It codes for CASSTGTSGGGGQFF.

There are many counts of this clone. The chain joins TRBV30 to TRBJ2-5; 7 bases line up with TRBD1. The V gene end was trimmed by 1 base and the J gene end by 4 bases; junction bases not matched to a gene: 3. CDR3 size: 13 residues. CDR1 and CDR2 (germline): GTSNPN, SVGIG (reference sequence). CDR3 sequence reads: CAWSDRGAETQYF. CDR3 nucleotide sequence: TGTGCCTGGAGTGACAGGGGTGCAGAGACCCAGTACTTC.

This clone was counted at least ten times. The chain recombines TRBV5-1 with TRBJ2-1; 8 bases are a match to TRBD1. With 4 bases clipped from V and 7 bases from J, the junction kept 4 bases outside the gene matches. Germline-derived CDR1 and CDR2 are SGHRS and YFSETQ. The CDR3 spans 13 residues. The CDR3 reads CASSPTGGNEQFF. The CDR3 DNA sequence: TGCGCCAGCAGCCCCACAGGGGGGAATGAGCAGTTCTTC.

This clone was found a few times. This sequence joins TRBV15 and TRBJ1-1, with D unclear. CDR1 is LNHNV and CDR2 is YYDKDF in the germline V gene (reference sequence). Deletions cut 5 bases from V and 0 bases from J, with 7 bases between. This CDR3 contains 13 residues. The CDR3 loop is CATSVRLNTEAFF. CDR3 DNA: TGTGCCACCAGCGTCAGGTTGAACACTGAAGCTTTCTTT. The variable domain in full, with the rest retrieved from reference TRBV15 and TRBJ1-1, is DAMVIQNPRYQVTQFGKPVTLSCSQTLNHNVMYWYQQKSSQAPKLLFHYYDKDFNNEADTPDNFQSRRPNTSFCFLDIRSPGLGDTAMYLCATSVRLNTEAFFGQGTRLTVV.

The chain uses TRBV10-3 and TRBJ1-6; D is unresolved. The ends were cut back, 2 bases at V and 7 bases at J, with 15 bases in the middle. Germline V gene sequence: CDR1 ENHRY, CDR2 SYGVKD. CDR3 size: 16 residues. The CDR3 sequence: CAISEGSPIENSPLHF. The CDR3 DNA reads as TGTGCCATCAGTGAGGGGAGCCCTATTGAGAATTCACCCCTCCACTTT.

This chain links TRBV15 with TRBJ2-7; possible D gene TRBD1, 6 bases. V was shortened by 1 base and J by 0 bases, with 13 bases between the two germline ends. This CDR3 is 16 amino acids long. The V gene's germline CDR1 is LNHNV and CDR2 YYDKDF (reference sequence). The CDR3 is CATSRAATGSSYEQYF. The CDR3 nucleotides read TGTGCCACCAGCAGAGCGGCGACAGGTTCCTCCTACGAGCAGTACTTC.

The V call is TRBV27, the J call TRBJ2-7, with 8 bases that match TRBD1. The CDR3 runs to 13 residues. Germline values: CDR1 MNHEY, CDR2 SMNVEV (reference sequence). Trimming cost V 5 bases and J 2 bases; bases outside gene matches: 2. CDR3 loop: CASSDRGAYEQYF. CDR3 DNA: TGTGCCAGCAGTGACAGGGGAGCCTACGAGCAGTACTTC.

There are many counts of this clone. J is TRBJ1-5 and V is TRBV19, with 9 bases aligning to TRBD1. The CDR3 length is 16 residues. Germline V CDR1 and CDR2: LNHDA, SQIVND (reference sequence). The V segment lost 5 bases and the J segment 1 base; nucleotides outside the gene matches: 6. CDR3 nucleotide sequence: TGTGCCAGTAGTCCCTGGGGACAGGGAAGCAATCAGCCCCAGCATTTT. It is translated as CASSPWGQGSNQPQHF.

The V call is TRBV13, the J call TRBJ2-3, with D hard to call. The germline gives CDR1 PRHDT, CDR2 FYEKMQ (reference sequence). V was pared by 6 bases and J by 5 bases, with 12 bases between. This CDR3 spans 13 amino acids. The CDR3 is CASSSRGGDTQYF. CDR3 in DNA: TGTGCCAGCAGTAGCCGCGGCGGAGATACGCAGTATTTT.

The rearrangement joins TRBV28 to TRBJ2-7; D is uncertain. V lost 3 bases and J 4 bases, leaving 7 bases between the germline ends. Germline lookup yields CDR1 MDHEN and CDR2 SYDVKM. The CDR3 spans 12 residues. DNA of the CDR3: TGTGCCAGCAGTTTCTTAGAATACGAGCAGTACTTC. Translation gives CASSFLEYEQYF.

This clone was found a few times. The genes are TRBV18 and TRBJ2-2; 8 bases fit TRBD1. The CDR3 runs to 16 residues. Germline values: CDR1 KGHSH, CDR2 LQKENI. V shed 6 bases and J 5 bases; nucleotides not matched to a gene: 11. CDR3 residues: CASSSKTGAGTGELFF. DNA for the CDR3: TGTGCCAGCTCTTCAAAGACAGGGGCGGGGACCGGGGAGCTGTTTTTT.

This clone appeared a few times. The V call is TRBV12-5, the J call TRBJ2-5, with D perhaps matching TRBD1 (6 bases). CDR3 length: 15 residues. With 1 base removed from V and 5 bases from J, the gap between germline ends came to 14 bases. Looked up from germline, CDR1 is LGHNT and CDR2 is FRNRAP. The CDR3 loop reads CASGLGPTGLETQYF. Here the CDR3 DNA reads TGTGCTAGTGGTTTGGGCCCCACAGGGTTGGAGACCCAGTACTTC.

V usage is TRBV4-1 and J usage is TRBJ2-1; 9 positions agree with TRBD1. In germline, CDR1 is MGHRA, CDR2 YSYEKL. The V and J ends lost 1 base and 0 bases, in that order; junction bases with no gene match: 1. The CDR3 consists of 16 residues. The CDR3 DNA is TGCGCCAGCAGCCAAGTGGGACAGGGCTCCTACAATGAGCAGTTCTTC. Its translation: CASSQVGQGSYNEQFF.

This clone was picked up a small number of times. The J gene is TRBJ2-7, the V gene TRBV11-1, with 8 nucleotides matching TRBD1. This CDR3 region has 14 residues. The germline V gene encodes CDR1 SGHAT and CDR2 FQDESV (reference sequence). V lost 4 bases, J lost 3 bases, and 5 bases stayed unmatched. CDR3 in amino acids: CASSSPGTGYEQYF. The CDR3 DNA is TGTGCCAGCAGCTCACCCGGGACAGGCTACGAGCAGTACTTC.

CDR3 sequence: CASSLSGLRYGYTF. The CDR3 DNA reads as TGTGCCAGCAGTTTATCGGGGTTACGGTATGGCTACACCTTC. The chain recombines TRBV28 with TRBJ1-2; D not certain. Looked up from germline, CDR1 is MDHEN and CDR2 is SYDVKM. This CDR3 region has 14 residues. V was trimmed by 1 base and J by 5 bases, leaving 11 bases between them.

There are many counts of this clone. This chain joins TRBV28 and TRBJ1-2, with 9 bases identical to TRBD1. Unmatched junction bases numbered 11, after V lost 4 bases and J lost 8 bases. Germline V gives CDR1 MDHEN, CDR2 SYDVKM. The CDR3 has 15 amino acids. This chain's CDR3 is CASSSPGTGILGYTF. The CDR3 DNA reads TGTGCCAGCAGTTCTCCCGGGACAGGGATTTTGGGCTACACCTTC.

V is TRBV7-9 and J is TRBJ2-3, with 7 bases fitting TRBD1. The V and J ends lost 5 bases and 3 bases, in that order; junction bases with no gene match: 8. Germline values: CDR1 SEHNR, CDR2 FQNEAQ (reference sequence). This CDR3 is 15 amino acids long. The CDR3 loop is CASSQTGRETDTQYF. CDR3 DNA: TGTGCCAGCAGCCAGACAGGGAGAGAGACAGATACGCAGTATTTT.

V and J are TRBV4-2 and TRBJ2-7; 8 positions match TRBD1. The CDR3 has 20 amino acids. With 4 bases clipped from V and 4 bases from J, the junction kept 24 bases outside the gene matches. Germline CDR1 LGHNA, CDR2 YNFKEQ. The CDR3 nucleotides read TGTGCCAGCAGCCCTCGCCAGGGGGCCCGGACTACCGGGCCCCTGTACGAGCAGTACTTC. Its translation is CASSPRQGARTTGPLYEQYF.

This chain uses TRBV10-3 with TRBJ2-3; 13 bases match TRBD2. The length of the CDR3 is 18 residues. The V gene's germline CDR1 is ENHRY and CDR2 SYGVKD. V was pared by 0 bases and J by 5 bases, with 8 bases of the junction left unmatched. The DNA of the CDR3 is TGTGCCATCAGTGAGTCCGGGACTAGCGGGACCCCTAGAGATACGCAGTATTTT. It specifies CAISESGTSGTPRDTQYF.

This chain links TRBV4-3 with TRBJ2-1; 7 bases agree with TRBD1. The V gene's germline CDR1 is LGHNA and CDR2 YSLEER. The CDR3 is 14 residues long. The junction had 8 bases not matched to a gene; V was cut back by 3 bases and J by 9 bases. This CDR3 is CASSHETQGLEQFF. The CDR3 DNA follows: TGCGCCAGCAGCCATGAGACACAGGGGCTTGAGCAGTTCTTC.

This chain connects TRBV11-2 to TRBJ1-2, with TRBD1 identical over 7 bases. J was trimmed by 3 bases and V by 5 bases; bases with no gene match: 9. The CDR3 is 15 amino acids. Germline V gene data show CDR1 as SGHAT and CDR2 as FQNNGV. The CDR3 region has the DNA TGTGCCAGCAGCCAGGGGACAGCAGCGTACTATGGCTACACCTTC. Translation: CASSQGTAAYYGYTF.

In this sample, this clone turned up a few times. V usage is TRBV29-1 and J usage is TRBJ2-7, with 8 nucleotides matching TRBD1. Losses at the gene ends were 4 bases for V and 3 bases for J; bases not matched to a gene: 5. CDR1 is SQVTM, CDR2 ANQGSEA, per germline. The CDR3 is made up of 13 amino acids. The CDR3: CSVGRTGLYEQYF. CDR3 coding DNA: TGCAGCGTTGGAAGGACAGGGCTCTACGAGCAGTACTTC.

This sequence joins TRBV9 and TRBJ2-6; 7 bases match TRBD1. Trimming at V came to 4 bases and at J to 4 bases, leaving 5 bases not matched to a gene. The CDR3 runs 15 residues. Germline V gene sequence: CDR1 SGDLS, CDR2 YYNGEE. CDR3 region: CASSPGTAGANVLTF. The DNA for the CDR3 is TGTGCCAGCAGCCCAGGGACAGCCGGGGCCAACGTCCTGACTTTC.

Only a few counts were recorded for this clone. V gene TRBV5-1 combines with J gene TRBJ2-1, with TRBD2 identical over 12 bases. V was clipped by 4 bases and J by 0 bases; unmatched bases: 8. The CDR3 is 18 amino acids. Germline CDR1 is SGHRS and CDR2 is YFSETQ. For the CDR3, the DNA is TGCGCCAGCAGCCTGACTAGCGGGAGCTATTCCTCCTACAATGAGCAGTTCTTC. Its protein product is CASSLTSGSYSSYNEQFF.

In its sample, this clone was seen a few times. The rearrangement uses TRBV11-3 and TRBJ2-5, with D perhaps matching TRBD2 (5 bases). This CDR3 contains 13 residues. With 5 bases removed from V and 5 bases from J, the gap between germline ends came to 12 bases. Germline V gene data show CDR1 as SGHNT and CDR2 as YENEEA. This CDR3 reads CASSLRPGETQYF. The DNA of the CDR3 is TGTGCCAGCAGCCTTAGGCCGGGGGAGACCCAGTACTTC. Supplemented by reference TRBV11-3 and TRBJ2-5, the full variable domain reads EAGVVQSPRYKIIEKKQPVAFWCNPISGHNTLYWYLQNLGQGPELLIRYENEEAVDDSQLPKDRFSAERLKGVDSTLKIQPAELGDSAVYLCASSLRPGETQYFGPGTRLLVL.

This clone was observed a handful of times. The chain recombines TRBV7-9 with TRBJ2-5; a weak D match, TRBD1 (5 bases). Trimming left V 3 bases short and J 2 bases short, with 10 bases between. The CDR3 length is 14 residues. In germline, CDR1 is SEHNR, CDR2 FQNEAQ (reference sequence). The CDR3 coding sequence is TGTGCCAGCAGCTTTGTCAGGGATCAAGAGACCCAGTACTTC. It translates to CASSFVRDQETQYF. The complete variable domain, with remaining parts taken from reference TRBV7-9 and TRBJ2-5, reads DTGVSQNPRHKITKRGQNVTFRCDPISEHNRLYWYRQTLGQGPEFLTYFQNEAQLEKSRLLSDRFSAERPKGSFSTLEIQRTEQGDSAMYLCASSFVRDQETQYFGPGTRLLVL.

This clone was observed a few times. The chain links TRBV7-3 to TRBJ2-3, with D maybe TRBD1 (5 bases). V lost 2 bases to trimming and J lost 2 bases, with 5 bases between them. This CDR3 is 13 amino acids long. Germline loops: CDR1 SGHTA, CDR2 FQGTGA. CDR3 sequence (DNA): TGTGCCAGCAGCTTAGGACACACAGATACGCAGTATTTT. This codes for CASSLGHTDTQYF.

The chain is built from TRBV7-3 and TRBJ2-2, with TRBD2 matching 12 bases. Germline lookup yields CDR1 SGHTA and CDR2 FQGTGA. The CDR3 runs to 16 residues. The junction had 2 bases not matched to a gene; V was cut back by 3 bases and J by 3 bases. The DNA of the CDR3 is TGTGCCAGCAGCTTGAGACTAGCGGGGGACACCGGGGAGCTGTTTTTT. Its translation: CASSLRLAGDTGELFF.